Below, 3 T cell receptor beta chains from the same sample are listed, as sequenced in a study of neoadjuvant nivolumab and ipilimumab in lung cancer. Here immunoSEQ multiplex PCR was the method, and the copy in TCRdb shows in-frame clones only, minus some. This table holds approximately 23,000 clones, more than 65% found once. Sequencing was performed on peripheral blood, taken before neoadjuvant nivolumab, alone or with ipilimumab. These receptors were taken from an adult with non-small cell lung cancer.

This clone occurred once. V and J are TRBV11-2 and TRBJ2-7; either TRBD1 or TRBD2 may fit D (5 bases each). The CDR3 loop spans 16 amino acids. V shed 1 base and J shed 0 bases, with 13 bases lying between them. Looked up from germline, CDR1 is SGHAT and CDR2 is FQNNGV. This chain's CDR3 is CASSLAGAGSSYEQYF. The CDR3 DNA is TGTGCCAGCAGCTTAGCTGGGGCAGGGAGCTCCTACGAGCAGTACTTC.

This clone counts as medium-sized (0.01 to 0.1%). The rearrangement joins TRBV14 to TRBJ2-5, with D perhaps matching TRBD2 (5 bases). Trimming left V 5 bases short and J 5 bases short, with 15 bases between. Germline V gene data show CDR1 as SGHDN and CDR2 as FVKESK. The CDR3 runs to 14 residues. CDR3 region: CASSKLPSGETQYF. CDR3 nucleotides: TGTGCCAGCAGCAAACTACCGTCGGGGGAGACCCAGTACTTC.

The CDR3 nucleotides are TGTGCCAGCAGCTGGGGGACAGGGCTCGGATTACCCGGGGAGCTGTTTTTT. This encodes CASSWGTGLGLPGELFF. This sequence joins TRBV5-5 and TRBJ2-2; 9 positions agree with TRBD1. V was pared by 3 bases and J by 6 bases, with 12 bases of the junction left unmatched. The CDR3 length is 17 residues. CDR1 SGHKS and CDR2 YYEKEE come from the germline V gene (reference sequence).